This T cell receptor (beta chain) was recovered during a study of blood T cell repertoires in COVID-19. Study background: Material from acute and convalescent COVID-19 was sourced from the United States, Italy and Spain.

In the study's own analysis: How many nucleated cells were present was estimated from reference gene primer amplification. Produced via immunoSEQ multiplex PCR; TCRdb's table is partial and in-frame only. V and J calls plus clone size are reproduced from that table; the DNA served to infer D and trimming. In the table there are 100,000 to 150,000 clones, 86% of which are singletons. Residents of about two dozen US areas, aged about 18 to 95 years, made up the participants. Two negative PCRs, clearance, or symptom resolution were required of recovered Cohort 3 donors. Deletions cut 5 bases from V and 1 base from J, with 14 bases between. CDR1 and CDR2 from the germline V gene are SGHVS and FQNEAQ. The CDR3 runs to 15 residues.

This TCR derives from a woman aged 45-60 years who had recovered from COVID-19. The chain combines TRBV7-8 with TRBJ1-1; D possibly corresponds to TRBD1 (5 bases). Source material: PBMCs or T cells enriched from blood (not recorded which). The CDR3 DNA is TGTGCCAGCAGCCTGGAGGGACGGTCGAACACTGAAGCTTTCTTT. Its translation: CASSLEGRSNTEAFF. The full variable domain, completed using reference TRBV7-8 and TRBJ1-1, is GAGVSQSPRYKVAKRGQDVALRCDPISGHVSLFWYQQALGQGPEFLTYFQNEAQLDKSGLPSDRFFAERPEGSVSTLKIQRTQQEDSAVYLCASSLEGRSNTEAFFGQGTRLTVV.